This is a list of T cell receptor beta chains from one sample in a study of cytomegalovirus exposure and HLA in healthy donors. Measured with immunoSEQ multiplex PCR; TCRdb has only the in-frame clones, and not every one. There are some 120,000 clones in the sample; roughly 80% occur only once, and over 2.5% lies in the top ten. Material for sequencing was PBMCs. The source of these receptors is a male donor in good health and CMV-seronegative. CDR3s include the opening cysteine and the closing phenylalanine or tryptophan. Fields, in order: V gene, D gene, clone size, J gene, CDR3 DNA, CDR3 protein. The D gene is left open where the match is weak. Clone size is given for some rows only: seen once, a few or many times, or a class if the clone is expanded.

TRBV27	-	-	TRBJ2-1	TGTGCCAGCAGTTTTCGTCGGCAGGCCATAGCCTACAATGAGCAGTTCTTC	CASSFRRQAIAYNEQFF
TRBV10-1	-	once	TRBJ2-1	TGCGCCAGCAGTGTGGACAGCTACAATGAGCAGTTCTTC	CASSVDSYNEQFF
TRBV7-3	TRBD2	-	TRBJ2-1	TGTGCCAGCAGCTTCACTAGCGGGGGTTTGAGTAATGAGCAGTTCTTC	CASSFTSGGLSNEQFF
TRBV30	TRBD1	-	TRBJ1-2	TGTGCCTGGAGTGAAAGGCGGCCGGGACAGGGGTTTGGCTACACCTTC	CAWSERRPGQGFGYTF
TRBV6-6	-	-	TRBJ2-1	TGTGCCAGCAGTTATGAGGGCCATGAGCAGTTCTTC	CASSYEGHEQFF
TRBV30	TRBD2	-	TRBJ2-6	TGTGCCTGGAGTACACGTGGGGGGGCTGGGGCCAACGTCCTGACTTTC	CAWSTRGGAGANVLTF
TRBV2	-	-	TRBJ1-6	TGTGCCAGCAGTGAGGGAGACCCATCGGAGTCACCCCTCCACTTT	CASSEGDPSESPLHF
TRBV15	TRBD1	-	TRBJ2-7	TGTGCCACCAGCCGGGACAGGGTTTCCTACGAGCAGTACTTC	CATSRDRVSYEQYF
TRBV5-4	-	-	TRBJ1-5	TGTGCCAGCAGTGGAGGGGAAAATCAGCCCCAGCATTTT	CASSGGENQPQHF
TRBV9	TRBD1	-	TRBJ1-1	TGTGCCAGCAGCGCGAGACAGGGGATGAACACTGAAGCTTTCTTT	CASSARQGMNTEAFF
TRBV18	-	-	TRBJ2-1	TGTGCCAGCTCATCGCTTAGCGGTAGCTCCTACAATGAGCAGTTCTTC	CASSSLSGSSYNEQFF
TRBV4-3	TRBD1	-	TRBJ2-1	TGCGCCAGCAGCCGAGAGACAGGGGCTTACAATGAGCAGTTCTTC	CASSRETGAYNEQFF
TRBV6-5	TRBD1	-	TRBJ1-2	TGTGCCAGCAGGGACAGGGAAGGCTACACCTTC	CASRDREGYTF
TRBV2	-	-	TRBJ1-2	TGTGCCAGCACTAATGGGGGGAACGGGAACTATGGCTACACCTTC	CASTNGGNGNYGYTF
TRBV7-8	-	-	TRBJ2-5	TGTGCCAGCAGCTTAGGATTCTCCTCCAGGGAGACCCAGTACTTC	CASSLGFSSRETQYF
TRBV4-2	TRBD1	-	TRBJ1-1	TGTGCCAGCAGCCAAGACCGGGACAGGGGTAGGGAAGCTTTCTTT	CASSQDRDRGREAFF
TRBV7-9	TRBD1	-	TRBJ2-1	TGTGCCAGCAGCCCCGGGACAGGGAGCTCCTACAATGAGCAGTTCTTC	CASSPGTGSSYNEQFF
TRBV20-1	-	-	TRBJ1-4	TGCAGTCGGACAGTTTACGAGGAACTGTTTTTT	CSRTVYEELFF
TRBV7-9	-	-	TRBJ1-2	TGTGCCAGCAAGAGGACAGACTATGGCTACACCTTC	CASKRTDYGYTF
TRBV19	-	few	TRBJ2-2	TGTGCCAGTAGTATTCAGAGGCACACCGGGGAGCTGTTTTTT	CASSIQRHTGELFF
TRBV7-9	TRBD1	-	TRBJ2-7	TGTGCCAGCAGCTTAGGGGACAGGGGGAACGACGAGCAGTACTTC	CASSLGDRGNDEQYF
TRBV19	TRBD1	few	TRBJ1-1	TGTGCCAGTAGTACACAGGGGCATACTGAAGCTTTCTTT	CASSTQGHTEAFF
TRBV27	-	-	TRBJ2-2	TGTGCCAGCAGTTCTACTAGCTCGCACACCGGGGAGCTGTTTTTT	CASSSTSSHTGELFF
TRBV7-9	-	few	TRBJ2-7	TGTGCCAGCAGCTCCACCGAAATGGCTTACTACGAGCAGTACTTC	CASSSTEMAYYEQYF
TRBV27	TRBD1	-	TRBJ1-1	TGTGCCAGCCGTCGGGACAGGGGGACCTCTGAAGCTTTCTTT	CASRRDRGTSEAFF
TRBV29-1	-	-	TRBJ1-1	TGCAGCGTTGCTACGATGAACACTGAAGCTTTCTTT	CSVATMNTEAFF
TRBV5-6	-	once	TRBJ1-2	TGTGCCAGCAGCTTATCCTGGACAGCCCTCAGAGGTGGCTACACCTTC	CASSLSWTALRGGYTF
TRBV18	TRBD1	-	TRBJ2-7	TGTGCCAGCTCACATACAGGGGGGATCTACGAGCAGTACTTC	CASSHTGGIYEQYF
TRBV18	-	-	TRBJ1-3	TGTGCCAGCTCCGTACAGGGATATGGAAACACCATATATTTT	CASSVQGYGNTIYF
TRBV28	-	few	TRBJ1-5	TGTGCCAGCAGTCCGCCTGGGGGGATAGGCAATCAGCCCCAGCATTTT	CASSPPGGIGNQPQHF
TRBV25-1	-	few	TRBJ1-6	TGTGCCAGCAGTGCGCAGGGTCATAATTCACCCCTCCACTTT	CASSAQGHNSPLHF
TRBV23-1	TRBD1	once	TRBJ1-3	TGCGCCAGCAGTCAGCTGTCCGGGACAGGGGGGTATCTGTGTGGAAACACCATATATTTT	CASSQLSGTGGYLCGNTIYF
TRBV5-4	-	few	TRBJ1-1	TGTGCCAGCAGGGGGGGGGACACTGAAGCTTTCTTT	CASRGGDTEAFF
TRBV5-1	TRBD2	-	TRBJ2-1	TGCGCCAGCAGCGGGGGGACTAGCGTAAACAATGAGCAGTTCTTC	CASSGGTSVNNEQFF
TRBV7-9	TRBD2	few	TRBJ2-3	TGTTCCAGCAGCCGAGGACTAGCGGGGGTCACAGATACGCAGTATTTT	CSSSRGLAGVTDTQYF
TRBV7-9	-	-	TRBJ1-4	TGTGCCAGCAGCACCCCAGGCGGGGTATATGAAAAACTGTTTTTT	CASSTPGGVYEKLFF
TRBV7-3	TRBD2	many	TRBJ2-7	TGTGCCAGCAGCTCCCTAGCGGGGCCCTACGAGCAGTACTTC	CASSSLAGPYEQYF
TRBV2	-	-	TRBJ1-4	TGTGCCAGCAACCTGGGCCGGGGAAATGAAAAACTGTTTTTT	CASNLGRGNEKLFF
TRBV7-2	TRBD1	-	TRBJ2-6	TGTGCCAGCAGCGTAGCTGTGGGACAGGGACATCGCTCTGGGGCCAACGTCCTGACTTTC	CASSVAVGQGHRSGANVLTF
TRBV5-6	-	-	TRBJ1-1	TGTGCCAGCAGTCATACGAACGGGGACACTGAAGCTTTCTTT	CASSHTNGDTEAFF
TRBV18	TRBD1	once	TRBJ1-1	TGTGCCAGCTCACGGGACAGGATTATGAACACTGAAGCTTTCTTT	CASSRDRIMNTEAFF
TRBV19	TRBD1	-	TRBJ2-1	TGTGCCAGTAGTAGGGACAGGGAGGGTGAGCAGTTCTTC	CASSRDREGEQFF
TRBV6-4	-	-	TRBJ2-6	TGTGCCAGCAGTGACATCTCTGGGGCCAACGGCCTGACTTTC	CASSDISGANGLTF
TRBV11-1	-	-	TRBJ2-6	TGTGCCAGCAGCCAATCGTCAGGAAGGGCCAACGTCCTGACTTTC	CASSQSSGRANVLTF
TRBV30	-	few	TRBJ2-5	TGTGCCTGGCCTGGCGCTAGCAAAGAGACCCAGTACTTC	CAWPGASKETQYF
TRBV7-9	TRBD2	-	TRBJ2-1	TGTGCCAGCAGACCTTCTAGCGGGAGGTACAATGAGCAGTTCTTC	CASRPSSGRYNEQFF
TRBV7-8	-	-	TRBJ2-7	TGTGCCAGCAGCTTAGGGGGCTCAGGGGGGTCCGAGCAGTACTTC	CASSLGGSGGSEQYF
TRBV2	TRBD1	-	TRBJ1-2	TGTGCCAGCAGGGACAGGGGGCCCGGCTACACCTTC	CASRDRGPGYTF
TRBV19	-	-	TRBJ1-2	TGTGCCAGTAGTGAGGCGGGGGGGCTTGGCTACACCTTC	CASSEAGGLGYTF
TRBV7-9	-	-	TRBJ1-1	TGTTCCAGCAGCTTAGGCGGCCCGAACACTGAAGCTTTCTTT	CSSSLGGPNTEAFF
TRBV28	TRBD1	-	TRBJ1-3	TGTGCCAGCAGTTTATGGGGACAGGTTGGAAACACCATATATTTT	CASSLWGQVGNTIYF
TRBV6-6	-	-	TRBJ1-1	TGTGCCAGCAGTTATCCCCCAGGAAGAAACACTGAAGCTTTCTTT	CASSYPPGRNTEAFF
TRBV6-1	-	-	TRBJ1-3	TGTGCCAGCAGTGAAGTGGGGCTAGGAAACACCATATATTTT	CASSEVGLGNTIYF
TRBV5-1	-	-	TRBJ1-1	TGCGCCAGCAGCGTCGACAGAGTAAGCGCTGAAGCTTTCTTT	CASSVDRVSAEAFF